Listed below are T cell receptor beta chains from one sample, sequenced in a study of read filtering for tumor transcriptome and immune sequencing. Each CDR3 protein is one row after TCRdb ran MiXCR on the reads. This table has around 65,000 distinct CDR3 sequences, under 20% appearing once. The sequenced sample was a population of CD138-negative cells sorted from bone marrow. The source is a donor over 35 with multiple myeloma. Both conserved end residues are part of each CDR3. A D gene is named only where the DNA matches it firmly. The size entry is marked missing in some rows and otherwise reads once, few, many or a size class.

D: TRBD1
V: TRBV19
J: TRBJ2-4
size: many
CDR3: CASSMGQSYIQYF
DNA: TGTGCCAGTAGTATGGGACAGAGCTACATTCAGTACTTC

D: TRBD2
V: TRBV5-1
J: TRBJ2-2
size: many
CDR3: CASSRLAGIRNTGELFF
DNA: TGCGCCAGCAGCCGACTAGCGGGAATTAGGAACACCGGGGAGCTGTTTTTT

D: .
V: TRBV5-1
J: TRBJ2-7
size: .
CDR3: CASSLTLDEQYF
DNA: TGCGCCAGCAGCTTGACGCTCGACGAGCAGTACTTC

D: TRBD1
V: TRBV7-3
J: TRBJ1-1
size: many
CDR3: CASSRSGQGYNEAFF
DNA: TGTGCCAGCAGCCGATCGGGACAGGGGTATAATGAAGCTTTCTTT

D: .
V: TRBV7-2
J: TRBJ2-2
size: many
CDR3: CASSVRTGQRGFGGELFF
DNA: TGTGCCAGCAGCGTTAGGACAGGGCAGCGGGGTTTCGGCGGGGAGCTGTTTTTT

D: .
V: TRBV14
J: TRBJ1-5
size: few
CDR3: CASSQGLNQPQHF
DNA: TGTGCCAGCAGCCAAGGGCTAAATCAGCCCCAGCATTTT

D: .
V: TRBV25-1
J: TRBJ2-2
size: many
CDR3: CASNPAGTTGELFF
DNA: TGTGCCAGCAACCCGGCGGGAACTACCGGGGAGCTGTTTTTT

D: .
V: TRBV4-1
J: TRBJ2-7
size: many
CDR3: CASSPATPRAQYF
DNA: TGCGCCAGCAGCCCGGCGACCCCTAGGGCGCAGTACTTC

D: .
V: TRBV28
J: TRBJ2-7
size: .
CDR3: CSSCLTGITYEQYF
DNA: TGTTCCAGCTGCCTAACAGGGATTACCTACGAGCAGTACTTC

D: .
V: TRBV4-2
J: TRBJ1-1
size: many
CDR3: CASSQDLGGTEAFF
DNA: TGTGCCAGCAGCCAAGATCTAGGTGGGACGGAAGCTTTCTTT

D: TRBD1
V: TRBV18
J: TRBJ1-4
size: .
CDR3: CASSWILGGGLEKLFF
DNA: TGTGCCAGCTCGTGGATCTTAGGGGGCGGTTTAGAAAAACTGTTTTTT

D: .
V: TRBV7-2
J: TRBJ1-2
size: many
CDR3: CASSLMVRDYTF
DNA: TGTGCCAGCAGCTTGATGGTCAGGGACTACACCTTC

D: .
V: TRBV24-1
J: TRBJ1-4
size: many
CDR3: CATSSGGPNEKLFF
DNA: TGTGCCACCAGTTCAGGTGGGCCTAATGAAAAACTGTTTTTT

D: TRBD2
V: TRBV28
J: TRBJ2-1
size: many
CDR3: CASRGGGLAGEQFF
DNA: TGTGCCAGCAGGGGGGGGGGACTAGCAGGCGAGCAGTTCTTC

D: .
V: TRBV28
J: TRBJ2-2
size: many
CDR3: CASSPSSASGELFF
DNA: TGTGCCAGCAGTCCAAGCTCTGCATCCGGGGAGCTGTTTTTT

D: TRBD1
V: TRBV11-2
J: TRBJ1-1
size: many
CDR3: CASSFGAGGWGDTEAFF
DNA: TGTGCCAGCAGCTTTGGGGCAGGGGGCTGGGGGGACACTGAAGCTTTCTTT

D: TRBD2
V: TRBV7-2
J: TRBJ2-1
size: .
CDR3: CASIQRLAGGLEQFF
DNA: TGTGCCAGCATCCAACGACTAGCGGGAGGGCTTGAGCAGTTCTTC

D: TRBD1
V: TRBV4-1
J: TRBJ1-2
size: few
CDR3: CASSQPVRGQGSGYTF
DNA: TGCGCCAGCAGCCAACCCGTCAGGGGACAGGGGTCTGGCTACACCTTC

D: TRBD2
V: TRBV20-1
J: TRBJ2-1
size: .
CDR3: CSATTPSGGSYNGQFF
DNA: TGCAGTGCAACTACCCCTAGCGGGGGTTCCTACAATGGGCAGTTCTTC

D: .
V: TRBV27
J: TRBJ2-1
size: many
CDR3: CASSPRGSPYNEQFF
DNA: TGTGCCAGCAGTCCCCGCGGTAGCCCCTACAATGAGCAGTTCTTC

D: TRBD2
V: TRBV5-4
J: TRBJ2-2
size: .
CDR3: CASSFFPTTSNTGELFF
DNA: TGTGCCAGCAGCTTTTTCCCTACGACTAGCAACACCGGGGAGCTGTTTTTT

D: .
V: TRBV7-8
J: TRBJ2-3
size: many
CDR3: CASSRDGGYTDTQYF
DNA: TGTGCCAGCAGCCGGGATGGTGGCTACACAGATACGCAGTATTTT

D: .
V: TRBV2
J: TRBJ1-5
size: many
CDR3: CASSVGGQPQHF
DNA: TGTGCCAGCAGTGTGGGGGGACAGCCCCAGCATTTT

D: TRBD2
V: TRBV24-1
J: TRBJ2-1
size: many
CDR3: CATSDRTSGSRNEQFF
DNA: TGTGCCACCAGTGATAGGACTAGCGGGAGTAGGAATGAGCAGTTCTTC

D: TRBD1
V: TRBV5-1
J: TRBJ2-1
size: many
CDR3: CASGPGQGPYNEQFF
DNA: TGCGCCAGCGGCCCGGGACAGGGGCCTTACAATGAGCAGTTCTTC

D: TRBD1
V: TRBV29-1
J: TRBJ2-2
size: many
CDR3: CSVPGQGRPNTGELFF
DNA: TGCAGCGTACCGGGACAGGGGCGCCCTAACACCGGGGAGCTGTTTTTT

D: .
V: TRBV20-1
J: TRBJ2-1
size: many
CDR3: CSARGAGTNNEQFF
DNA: TGCAGTGCTAGAGGGGCGGGGACGAACAATGAGCAGTTCTTC

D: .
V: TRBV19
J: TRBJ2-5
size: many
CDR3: CASQARPQETQYF
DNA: TGTGCCAGCCAGGCCCGGCCGCAGGAGACCCAGTACTTC

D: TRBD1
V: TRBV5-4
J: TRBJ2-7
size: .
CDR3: CASSARDSSYEQYF
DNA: TGTGCCAGCAGCGCCCGGGACAGCTCCTACGAGCAGTACTTC

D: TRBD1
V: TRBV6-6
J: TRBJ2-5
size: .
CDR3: CASSYLPGTAVGIQYF
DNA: TGTGCCAGCAGTTACCTTCCCGGGACAGCTGTAGGGATCCAGTACTTC

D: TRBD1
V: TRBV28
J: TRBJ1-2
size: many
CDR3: CASIVGGTANYGYTF
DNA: TGTGCCAGCATAGTGGGAGGGACAGCTAACTATGGCTACACCTTC

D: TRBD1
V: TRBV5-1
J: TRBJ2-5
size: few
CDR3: CASSSNSGTGSSETQYF
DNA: TGCGCCAGCAGCTCTAATTCCGGGACAGGGAGCTCGGAGACCCAGTACTTC

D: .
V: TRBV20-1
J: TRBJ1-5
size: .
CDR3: CCARDLGHNQPQHF
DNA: TGCTGTGCTAGGGATCTGGGACACAATCAGCCCCAGCATTTT

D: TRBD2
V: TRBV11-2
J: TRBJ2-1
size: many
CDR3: CASSGVAGGRDWFF
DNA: TGTGCCAGCAGCGGGGTAGCGGGGGGGAGAGATTGGTTCTTC

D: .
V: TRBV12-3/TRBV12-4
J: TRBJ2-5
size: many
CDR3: CASSSGSQYQETQYF
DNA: TGTGCCAGCAGTTCGGGCAGTCAGTACCAAGAGACCCAGTACTTC

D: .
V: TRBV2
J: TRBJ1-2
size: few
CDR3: CASTMGRDRDYGYTF
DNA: TGTGCCAGCACCATGGGGCGGGACCGAGACTATGGCTACACCTTC

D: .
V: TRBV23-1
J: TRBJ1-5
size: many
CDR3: CASSQRRPQHF
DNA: TGCGCCAGCAGTCAAAGGAGGCCCCAGCATTTT

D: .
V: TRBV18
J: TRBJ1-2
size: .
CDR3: CASSPSVEDGYTF
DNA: TGTGCCAGCTCACCATCAGTAGAGGATGGCTACACCTTC

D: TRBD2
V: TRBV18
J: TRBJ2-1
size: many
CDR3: CASSLIPGLASNEQFF
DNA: TGTGCCAGCTCCCTGATACCGGGACTAGCTTCCAATGAGCAGTTCTTC

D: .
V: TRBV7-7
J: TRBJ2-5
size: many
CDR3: CASSLGASTIQETQYF
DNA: TGTGCTAGCAGCTTAGGAGCCAGTACAATCCAAGAGACCCAGTACTTC

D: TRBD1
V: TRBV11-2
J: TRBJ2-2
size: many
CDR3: CASSTGTVNTGELFF
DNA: TGTGCCAGCAGCACAGGGACAGTGAACACCGGGGAGCTGTTTTTT

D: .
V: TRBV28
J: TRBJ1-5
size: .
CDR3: CPGCQPQHF
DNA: TGTCCCGGTTGTCAGCCCCAGCATTTT

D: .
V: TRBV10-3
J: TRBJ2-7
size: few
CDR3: CASRLVLEGEQYF
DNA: TGTGCCAGCAGACTAGTCCTAGAGGGCGAGCAGTACTTC

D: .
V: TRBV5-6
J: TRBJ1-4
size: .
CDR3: CASSFGVQNEKLFF
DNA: TGTGCCAGCAGCTTCGGGGTCCAGAATGAAAAACTGTTTTTT

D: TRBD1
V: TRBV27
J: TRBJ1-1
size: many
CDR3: CASSKQGAANTEAFF
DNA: TGTGCCAGCAGTAAGCAGGGGGCGGCGAACACTGAAGCTTTCTTT

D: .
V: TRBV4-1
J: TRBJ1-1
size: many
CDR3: CASSQVNEGTEAFF
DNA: TGCGCCAGCAGCCAAGTCAATGAAGGGACTGAAGCTTTCTTT

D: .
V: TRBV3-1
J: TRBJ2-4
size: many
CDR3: CASSQGGSFHF
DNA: TGTGCCAGCAGCCAAGGCGGGTCTTTCCACTTC

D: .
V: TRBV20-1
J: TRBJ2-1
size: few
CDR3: CSASNNLVLGNEQFF
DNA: TGCAGTGCCTCAAACAACCTAGTACTAGGGAATGAGCAGTTCTTT

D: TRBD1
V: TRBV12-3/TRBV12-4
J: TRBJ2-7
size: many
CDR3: CASTRGQGYEQYF
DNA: TGTGCCAGCACTCGCGGACAGGGTTACGAGCAGTACTTC

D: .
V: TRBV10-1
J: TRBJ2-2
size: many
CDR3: CASSESQENTGELFF
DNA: TGCGCCAGCAGTGAGTCACAGGAGAACACCGGGGAGCTGTTTTTT